The clone carrying this TCR beta chain was seen a single time. Semi-nested PCR with Nested Universal Primer A followed constant-region reverse priming of full-length variable regions. A single record per CDR3 protein comes from TCRdb applying MiXCR to the 5' RACE reads. This table holds tens of thousands of distinct CDR3 sequences, 26% found once. Naive CD4+ T cells were purified with Tregs depleted by CD25. What was sequenced was naive CD4+ T cells sorted from a lymph node. Subset in this sample: naive CD4+ T cells, CD4+CD45RA+CD25-. This receptor was identified in a female donor with breast cancer.

The CDR3 DNA is TGCAGCGTTTCTGTCGGCAGGACCCACGAGCAGTACTTC. It translates to CSVSVGRTHEQYF. This chain joins TRBV29-1 and TRBJ2-7; D not resolved. Germline V lookup: CDR1 SQVTM, CDR2 ANQGSEA. V lost 5 bases to trimming and J lost 5 bases, with 16 bases between them. This CDR3 contains 13 residues.